This record concerns one TCR beta chain sequence. A single count supports this clone. Its antigen specificity is not known. Base qualities are not provided; no much larger clone lies one nucleotide away. Taken from cysteine to phenylalanine, the CDR3 has 14 residues. Only the CDR3 DNA is retained, 42 bases long and in frame from the first base. Between the V and J ends, shortened by 0 bases and 8 bases respectively, the junction contains 12 bases. Looking up the germline V gene (reference sequence) yields CDR1 WNHNN and CDR2 SYGVQD. The cohort consisted of 600 or so healthy bone marrow donors. All cohort members were sampled while nominally healthy, although unrecorded immune exposures were likely present. The donor tested CMV seropositive and was one of the 289 seropositive cohort members. Every donor gave a peripheral blood sample, and the peripheral blood mononuclear cells from that sample were used for TCR beta sequencing. The Qiagen DNeasy Blood Extraction Kit was used to extract genomic DNA from the blood cell samples.

The sample comes from a study of cytomegalovirus exposure and HLA in healthy donors (dated by TCRdb to the late 2010s). In the study overall: An earlier analysis of 587 of the donors reported 250 to 300 Gb of sequence data and 95 million to 120 million unique TCR beta sequences obtained from some 200 million T cells. An early release covering 500 to 750 HLA-typed donors comprised approximately 290 gigabases of sequencing data and around 86 million unique TCR sequences. Of the approximately 400 genotyped donors, less than 90% were placed in the genetic ancestry cluster associated with self-reported Caucasian donors. The study aimed to test whether cataloging public T cell receptors could reveal signatures of past pathogen exposure. The study profiled the T cell repertoires of about 640 subjects by immunosequencing and related them to cytomegalovirus serostatus. In addition to the first cohort of 650 to 750 subjects, a separate validation cohort of 120 different subjects was used. The study combined high-throughput TCR immunosequencing, statistical association of individual TCRs with disease status, and machine learning to predict cytomegalovirus infection status. To study patterns of TCR occurrence, a later analysis re-analyzed previously published TCR beta repertoires from 700 or so donors and added high-resolution HLA genotyping. In the later analysis, no new phenotypic data were used to find candidate immune exposures; instead, reliance was placed on TCR beta sequences and their occurrence across donors. An earlier analysis of fewer than 750 of the donors used high-throughput TCR beta sequencing to judge whether each TCR beta V gene segment behaved as functional or pseudogenic. Donor age, sex, ethnicity and CMV serostatus were compiled alongside the repertoire data. In a later genetic analysis, genome-wide SNP genotypes for about 60% of the 666 donors were used, and that subset was treated as a discovery cohort. Every discovery cohort repertoire had been produced on one sequencing platform. HLA typing included class I and class II loci at four-digit resolution. Typing coverage differed by locus: A, B, C, DRB1 and DQB1 were typed in about 629-640 donors, DQA1 in 522, DPA1 in approximately 610, and DPB1 in just under 490. Because of strong linkage in the cohort, 5 or 6 DR-DQ haplotypes were treated as single units for association and clustering. Among roughly 400 genotyped donors of the cohort, an average of around 220,000 unique TCR beta nucleotide sequences was sequenced per donor, of which about 18% were non-productive. Overall study outcomes, separate from this receptor: When HLA alleles, especially DR and DQ, strongly co-occurred, TCR associations were difficult to assign to individual alleles. The classifier was reported to diagnose cytomegalovirus status with high specificity and sensitivity in both the original cohort and the validation cohort. Immune exposure information for the cohort was limited to CMV serostatus. A few of the identified cytomegalovirus-associated TCR beta chains were confirmed in vitro to be specific for cytomegalovirus antigens. A later analysis found that most CMV-associated TCR beta chains appeared HLA-restricted, with HLA associations seemingly driven largely by CMV exposure. Several of the top co-occurrence clusters appeared to be linked to parvovirus B19, influenza, CMV and Epstein-Barr virus, according to a later analysis. The sequencing pipeline was judged likely to have produced a cluster of highly shared sequence variants as a technical artifact. It was suggested by the authors that the approach could potentially be generalized to other disease states and immunological phenotypes. Sequencing depth was assumed to be roughly uniform across donors in the presence/absence analyses, though that assumption may not hold. The earlier analysis of about 600 of the donors excluded 15 to 20 rarely observed V segments, including chromosome 9 orphons, because counts were too low. The study gave a list of under 200 TCR beta chains associated with cytomegalovirus. Some IMGT-functional V segments, including TRBV6-2 and TRBV6-3, could not be distinguished by the 87-base-pair reads and were therefore excluded. In this cohort, only TCR beta chains were sequenced, and detectable features were limited by the absence of alpha or paired-chain data. A further reported finding was that TCR beta sequences accurately predicted the HLA-A and HLA-B alleles for most subjects in the first cohort. HLA typing was unavailable for some donors at each locus, so association tests used only the typed subset. An earlier analysis of approximately 500 of the donors showed that most TCR beta V segments appeared in productive rearrangements either about 87% or about 30% of the time, which broadly matched IMGT annotations. An association between a missense DCLRE1C variant and V-gene and J-gene trimming of TCR beta chains was found in a later genetic analysis and replicated in an independent cohort. Most TCR sequences were observed very rarely across donors, whereas some public TCRs were present in many individuals. A later genetic analysis reported fewer N-insertions in productive TCRs among donors in an Asian-associated ancestry cluster than the roughly 700-donor mean. At a false discovery rate of 0.05, a later analysis linked under 20,000 TCR beta sequences to specific HLA alleles. In a later analysis, TCR association rates were found to vary across HLA loci, with the most associated TCRs seen for DRB1 alleles and the fewest for HLA-C alleles. Correlated functional status among segregating V segments might reflect linkage disequilibrium, but an unknown experimental factor could not be ruled out. In a later analysis, HLA-associated TCR beta chains showed more clonal expansion and lower generation probabilities than non-associated chains that were equally common.

The protocol used for the library was the immunoSEQ multiplex PCR assay. For the multiplex PCR, a mixture combining 60 forward primers for TCR Vbeta segments and 13 reverse primers for TCR Jbeta segments was used. The CDR3 region of rearranged TCR beta genes was amplified from genomic DNA by a multiplex PCR assay. Amplified TCR beta libraries were sequenced as 87-base-pair reads on the Illumina HiSeq System. The authors' analysis ran thus. In a later analysis, some 80 million unique TCR beta chains were counted across the 690 or so repertoires, and around 10 million of these chains were shared by at least two donors. A nearest-neighbor algorithm error-corrected the raw reads and collapsed the reads into unique sequences, merging closely related sequences to remove PCR and sequencing errors. V, D and J gene segments were assigned by aligning CDR3 sequences to IMGT reference sequences. For a sequence to be retained, a match of at least six nucleotides was required to both a V gene segment and a J gene segment. A rearrangement was called productive if the CDR3 had no stop codons and remained in frame with V and J, and every other rearrangement was called non-productive. CDR3 was defined according to IMGT convention as the region running from the second conserved V-encoded cysteine to the conserved J-encoded phenylalanine. The earlier analysis of more than 450 of the donors excluded sequences that lacked an unambiguous match to a single V gene segment. In an earlier analysis of 587 of the donors, V segments were called functional above 56.7% productive rearrangements and were called segregating when the between-donor standard deviation exceeded 5%. A statistical classification framework was developed to diagnose cytomegalovirus status using the catalog of TCR beta chain sequences. A later analysis assigned V and J genes by comparing TCR nucleotide sequences with IMGT/GENE-DB human TR gene sequences. Using the TCRdist pipeline, a later analysis assigned CDR3 sequences along with most-parsimonious VDJ recombination scenarios. In a later analysis, every TCR beta chain was defined by the combination of its CDR3 amino acid sequence and its V-gene family, and reads without a unique V-gene family were dropped. As a way to deal with suspected cross-contamination and a sequencing artifact, a later analysis dropped 640 or so nucleotide sequences that were highly shared and had low generation probability. A later analysis calculated a clonal expansion index for each public chain from normalized within-repertoire ranks of inferred template counts. Generation probabilities in a later analysis came from a VDJ recombination model fitted to out-of-frame rearrangements, and those results were checked against IGoR. Hypergeometric tests were used in a later analysis to score TCR-TCR, TCR-HLA and TCR-CMV co-occurrence, with a repertoire-size bias correction applied to the TCR pairs. A later analysis estimated false discovery rates by permuting HLA or CMV assignments 20 times. A later analysis grouped co-occurring TCRs with DBSCAN, adding TCRdist sequence similarity when clustering within HLA-allele-positive subsets. Co-occurrence clustering excluded repertoires with fewer than 30,000 or more than 120,000 public chains, plus five with anomalous nucleotide sharing. TCRdb carries this immuneACCESS record with in-frame sequences only. Its versions omit some clonotypes, under half of them owing to an unresolved V gene in the studies checked, with the rest unexplained. That table furnishes V, J and clone size, whereas the DNA furnished D and trimming. Counted in this sample were just under 95,000 clones; approximately 84% of them appeared once. The ten largest make up 4.5% to 7% of the sample.

The specimen sequenced was PBMCs. The V gene is TRBV10-1 and the J gene is TRBJ2-3; a weak D assignment points to TRBD2 (5 bases agree). This clonotype was obtained from a woman aged 18-29 years in good health and CMV-seropositive. The nucleotide sequence reads as follows: TGCGCCAGCAGTGAGTCGCCTAGCCGGGGTACGCAGTATTTT. Its protein reads: CASSESPSRGTQYF.